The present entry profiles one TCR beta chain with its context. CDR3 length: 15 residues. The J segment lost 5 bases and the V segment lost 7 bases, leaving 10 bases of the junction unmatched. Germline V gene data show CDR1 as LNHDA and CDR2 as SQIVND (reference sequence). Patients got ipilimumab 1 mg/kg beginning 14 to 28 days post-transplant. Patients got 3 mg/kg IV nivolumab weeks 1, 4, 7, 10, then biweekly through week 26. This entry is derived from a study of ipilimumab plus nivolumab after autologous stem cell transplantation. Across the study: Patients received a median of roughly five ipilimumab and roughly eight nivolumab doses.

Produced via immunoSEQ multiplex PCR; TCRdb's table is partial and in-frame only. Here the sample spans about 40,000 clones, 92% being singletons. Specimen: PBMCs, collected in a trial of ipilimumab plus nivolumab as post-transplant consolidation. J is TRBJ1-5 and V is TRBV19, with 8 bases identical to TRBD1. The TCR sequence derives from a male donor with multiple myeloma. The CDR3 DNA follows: TGTGCCAGTACTTTGGACAGGGATTTGCATCAGCCCCAGCATTTT. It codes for CASTLDRDLHQPQHF.